Listed here is a single T cell receptor (beta chain). Its antigen remains unidentified. No much larger clone is present one base from it, and per-base qualities are unavailable. These data come from a study of T cells in Graves' hyperthyroidism and ophthalmopathy (dated by TCRdb to between 2017 and 2020). Notes on the research overall: Peripheral blood was collected at initial diagnosis, before any treatment. The study also compared thyroid tissue and blood T-cell repertoires from several Graves' hyperthyroidism patients. A discovery cohort of about a hundred patients, about 40 with Graves' ophthalmopathy and approximately 57 with stable Graves' hyperthyroidism, was used to find distinguishing TCR V-J signatures. After sampling, hyperthyroidism patients received methimazole starting at 30 mg daily, and ophthalmopathy patients received high-dose intravenous methylprednisolone. Prospective prediction of ophthalmopathy was tested in an independent validation cohort of fewer than 20 hyperthyroidism patients and 17 patients who later progressed to ophthalmopathy. The roughly 90 discovery patients were divided at random into training and test sets in a 7:3 ratio. The paper describes TCR Vbeta CDR3 sequencing of around 140 peripheral blood samples, made up of 43 ophthalmopathy patients, roughly 80 hyperthyroidism patients and about 17 progressor patients.

What the work shows at the level of the full study, not this receptor alone: No statistical method was used to set the sample size in advance, and investigators knew the group allocation. Most expanded thyroid clonotypes (frequency above 0.001) were also detected in blood, a finding suggesting that blood repertoires may reflect thyroid immune responses. In validation, progression to ophthalmopathy was predicted by the model with nearly 71% sensitivity and under 85% specificity, a median of about 6.8 months before onset. In cross-validation, a model built on a 13 V-J signature told ophthalmopathy apart from stable hyperthyroidism with approximately 90% sensitivity and about 81% specificity, and in testing the same model reached 80%/75%.

Graves' hyperthyroidism was defined as stable when no progression to ophthalmopathy occurred over 18 months of follow-up. Hyperthyroidism patients were newly diagnosed, with disease duration under 2 months, and aged 18 to 65 years. Exclusion was applied to patients with uncontrolled infections, other autoimmune diseases, pregnancy or lactation. Clinical symptoms, serum thyroxine and TRAb, thyroid ultrasound, and orbital computed tomography formed the basis for the diagnoses. Ficoll-Paque density gradient centrifugation was used to isolate PBMCs from approximately 10 ml of fresh peripheral blood. Total RNA was extracted with Trizol reagent, and quality was checked on an Agilent 2100 Bioanalyzer. CDR1 and CDR2, per the germline V gene (reference sequence), are LGHDT and YNNKEL. Its CDR3 holds 17 amino acids, cysteine through phenylalanine. Only CDR3 DNA is held: 51 bases, read in frame from base 1. The junction shows trimming of 2 bases on V and 7 bases on J, plus 23 bases between the germline ends.

TCR beta CDR3 regions were amplified from RNA transcripts. A first-round RT-PCR of the TCR CDR3 used the HTBI primer set with the Qiagen OneStep RT-PCR kit. Libraries were constructed in a second round of multiplex PCR, after which size selection and purification were carried out. Sequencing of the libraries was done on an Illumina HiSeq2000 using paired-end 100 bp reads. As for how the authors treated the data: SOAPnuke was used to process the raw data, with reads discarded if the reads contained adapters or uncalled bases, had a mean Phred below 15, or lacked an exact constant-primer or identifier match. COPE v1.2.5 was used to merge the high-quality paired reads, and each unique nucleotide sequence was defined as a clonotype. Clonotypes were aligned to IMGT TRBV, TRBD and TRBJ reference segments using MiTCR v1.1. The analysis included only V-J combinations with a frequency above 0.0001, which together covered about 99% of the repertoires. A TCS score was defined as the ratio between F50 (clonal expansion) and ExV (chaos), using BLOSUM62-based TCRdist between CDR3 peptides within each V-J. Welch's t-statistics and random forest reduced just over 500 V-J features to about 12, which were used in a naive Bayes classifier (R e1071). Thyroid-blood repertoire similarity was quantified with the Morisita-Horn index. The raw public data were reprocessed by TCRdb itself: fastp quality trimming at Q25, MiXCR clonotype calling, in-frame beta chains only. Every distinct CDR3 protein forms one entry, paired with its most common genes and DNA. TCRdb's processing, not the study's, gives the V and J calls here. The table for this sample lists about 760,000 distinct CDR3 sequences; under 45% of them were counted only once. The ten top clones hold around 30% of the sample.

The chain links TRBV3-1 with TRBJ2-5, with the identity of the D gene unclear. Material for sequencing was blood. The TCR originated in a woman aged 40 to 49 with Graves' hyperthyroidism. The CDR3 region reads CASSQILQEAPRGTQYF. The nucleotides are TGTGCCAGCAGCCAAATCCTCCAGGAAGCGCCTCGAGGGACCCAGTACTTC.